This TCR beta chain is from a study of T cell responses to AZD1222 COVID-19 vaccine. CDR1 and CDR2 from the germline V gene are ENHRY and SYGVKD. With 4 bases removed from V and 6 bases from J, the gap between germline ends came to 7 bases. The CDR3 is 12 amino acids. Repertoires were generated with immunoSEQ multiplex PCR, while TCRdb's copy carries only in-frame clones and drops some. The sample holds some 130,000 clones; about nine tenths are singletons and the top ten take 5% to 7.5%. The chain recombines TRBV10-3 with TRBJ2-1; D tentatively reads TRBD1 or TRBD2 (5 bases each). The sequence was obtained from an adult in good health. Sequenced material: peripheral blood, taken on day 0 of AZD1222 vaccination. The CDR3 sequence is CAISAGLNEQFF. The CDR3 nucleotides are TGTGCCATCAGTGCGGGGCTCAATGAGCAGTTCTTC.